What follows describes a single TCR beta chain. Antigen unknown. The germline V gene encodes CDR1 SGHVS and CDR2 FQNEAQ. After removal of 2 bases from V and 3 bases from J, the junction contained 13 bases not matched to a gene. CDR3 size: 18 residues. Libraries were prepared by immunoSEQ multiplex PCR; TCRdb keeps only in-frame clonotypes and omits some of them. The table has around 2,000,000 clones, about 95% seen once. As defined, naive CD8 cells were CD45RO-negative and positively selected for CCR7, with terminally differentiated effector memory CD45RA+ cells excluded. Caucasian adults living in Nashville, Tennessee, provided all samples. This record belongs to a study of shared clonotypes between healthy human individuals. Notes on the study in general: Among non-shared clonotypes, generation probabilities were lower than among those shared by all four donors.

The specimen was naive CD8+ T cells sorted from blood. This chain connects TRBV7-8 to TRBJ2-7; 10 bases match TRBD2. The TCR sequence derives from a man between 18 and 29 years old in good health. The CDR3 DNA is TGTGCCAGCAGCTTAAGTATGCTAGCGGGAGAAGTATACTACGAGCAGTACTTC. Translating gives CASSLSMLAGEVYYEQYF.